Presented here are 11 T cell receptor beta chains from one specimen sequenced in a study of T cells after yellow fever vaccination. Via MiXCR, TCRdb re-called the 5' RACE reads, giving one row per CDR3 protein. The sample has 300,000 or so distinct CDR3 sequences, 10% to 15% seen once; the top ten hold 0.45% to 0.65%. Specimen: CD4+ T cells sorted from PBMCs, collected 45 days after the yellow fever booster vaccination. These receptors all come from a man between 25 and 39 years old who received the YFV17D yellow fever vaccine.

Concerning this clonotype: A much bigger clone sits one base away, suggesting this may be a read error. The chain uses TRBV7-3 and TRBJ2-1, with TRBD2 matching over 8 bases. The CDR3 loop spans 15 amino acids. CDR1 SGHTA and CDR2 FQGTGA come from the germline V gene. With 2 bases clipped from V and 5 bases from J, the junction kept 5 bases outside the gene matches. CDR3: CASSLLAGGNNEQFF. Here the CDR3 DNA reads TGTGCCAGCAGCTTACTTGCGGGAGGAAACAATGAGCAGTTCTTC.

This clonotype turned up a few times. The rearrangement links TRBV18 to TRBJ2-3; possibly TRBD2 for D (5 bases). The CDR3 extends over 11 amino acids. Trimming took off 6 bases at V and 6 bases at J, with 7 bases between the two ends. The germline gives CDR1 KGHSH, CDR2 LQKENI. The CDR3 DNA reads TGTGCCAGCTCGAGGGAGGATACGCAGTATTTT. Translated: CASSREDTQYF. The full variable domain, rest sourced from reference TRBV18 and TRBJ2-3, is NAGVMQNPRHLVRRRGQEARLRCSPMKGHSHVYWYRQLPEEGLKFMVYLQKENIIDESGMPKERFSAEFPKEGPSILRIQQVVRGDSAAYFCASSREDTQYFGPGTRLTVL.

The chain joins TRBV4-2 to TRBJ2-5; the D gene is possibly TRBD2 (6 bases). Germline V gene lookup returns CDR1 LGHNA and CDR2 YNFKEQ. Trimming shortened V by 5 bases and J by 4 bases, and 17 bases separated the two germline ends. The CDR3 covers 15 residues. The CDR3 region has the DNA TGTGCCAGCAGCTACGAGGGGAGGCTAGCAGAGACCCAGTACTTC. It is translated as CASSYEGRLAETQYF.

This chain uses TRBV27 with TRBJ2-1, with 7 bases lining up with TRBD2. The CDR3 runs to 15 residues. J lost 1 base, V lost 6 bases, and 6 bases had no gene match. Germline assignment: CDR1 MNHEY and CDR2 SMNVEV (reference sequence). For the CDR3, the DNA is TGTGCCAGCAGCCCCACTAGCGATTCCTACAATGAGCAGTTCTTC. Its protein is CASSPTSDSYNEQFF.

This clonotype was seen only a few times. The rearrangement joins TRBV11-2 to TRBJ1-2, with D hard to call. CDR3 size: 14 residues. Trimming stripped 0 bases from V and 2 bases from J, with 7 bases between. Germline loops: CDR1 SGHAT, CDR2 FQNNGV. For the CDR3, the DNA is TGTGCCAGCAGCTTAGATATGTGGAACTATGGCTACACCTTC. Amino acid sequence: CASSLDMWNYGYTF.

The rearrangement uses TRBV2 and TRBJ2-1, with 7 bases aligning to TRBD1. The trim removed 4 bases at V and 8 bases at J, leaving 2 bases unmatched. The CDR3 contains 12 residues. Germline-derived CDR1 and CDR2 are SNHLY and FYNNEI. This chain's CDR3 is CASSATGDEQFF. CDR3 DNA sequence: TGTGCCAGCAGTGCTACAGGGGATGAGCAGTTCTTC. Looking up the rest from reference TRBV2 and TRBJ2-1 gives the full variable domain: EPEVTQTPSHQVTQMGQEVILRCVPISNHLYFYWYRQILGQKVEFLVSFYNNEISEKSEIFDDQFSVERPDGSNFTLKIRSTKLEDSAMYFCASSATGDEQFFGPGTRLTVL.

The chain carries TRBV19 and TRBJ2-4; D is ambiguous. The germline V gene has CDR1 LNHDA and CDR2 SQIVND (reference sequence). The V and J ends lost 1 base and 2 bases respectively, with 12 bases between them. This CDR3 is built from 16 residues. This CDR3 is CASSIGEQTSKNIQYF. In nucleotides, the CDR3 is TGTGCCAGTAGTATAGGAGAACAGACCTCCAAAAACATTCAGTACTTC. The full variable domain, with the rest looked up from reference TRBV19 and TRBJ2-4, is DGGITQSPKYLFRKEGQNVTLSCEQNLNHDAMYWYRQDPGQGLRLIYYSQIVNDFQKGDIAEGYSVSREKKESFPLTVTSAQKNPTAFYLCASSIGEQTSKNIQYFGAGTRLSVL.

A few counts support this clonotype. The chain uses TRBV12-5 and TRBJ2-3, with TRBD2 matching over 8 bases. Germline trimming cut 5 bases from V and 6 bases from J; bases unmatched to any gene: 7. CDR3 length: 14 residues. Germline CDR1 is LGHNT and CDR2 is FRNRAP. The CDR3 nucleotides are TGTGCTAGTGGTCCCCGGACTAGCATGGATACGCAGTATTTT. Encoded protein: CASGPRTSMDTQYF. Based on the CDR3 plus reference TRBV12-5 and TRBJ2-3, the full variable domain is DARVTQTPRHKVTEMGQEVTMRCQPILGHNTVFWYRQTMMQGLELLAYFRNRAPLDDSGMPKDRFSAEMPDATLATLKIQPSEPRDSAVYFCASGPRTSMDTQYFGPGTRLTVL.

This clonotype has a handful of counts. In nucleotides, the CDR3 is TGTGCCAGCAGCCAAGAGAAGCTGAACACCGGGGAGCTGTTTTTT. Its translation: CASSQEKLNTGELFF. The chain uses TRBV4-2 and TRBJ2-2, with no clear D. The V gene's germline CDR1 is LGHNA and CDR2 YNFKEQ. The germline V and J ends were trimmed by 0 bases and 1 base, with 6 bases remaining between them. The CDR3 loop spans 15 amino acids.

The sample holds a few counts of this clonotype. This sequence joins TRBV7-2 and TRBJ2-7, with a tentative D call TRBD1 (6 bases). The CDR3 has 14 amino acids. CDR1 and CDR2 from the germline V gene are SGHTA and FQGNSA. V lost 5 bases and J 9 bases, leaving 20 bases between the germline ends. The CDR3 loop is CASSLQGGGRAQYF. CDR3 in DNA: TGTGCCAGCAGCCTACAGGGCGGTGGAAGGGCGCAGTACTTC.

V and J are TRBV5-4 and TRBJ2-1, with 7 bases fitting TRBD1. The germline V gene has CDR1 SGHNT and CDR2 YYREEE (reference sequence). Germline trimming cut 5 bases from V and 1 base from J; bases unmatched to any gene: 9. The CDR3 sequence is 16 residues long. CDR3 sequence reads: CASRNKGGQSYNEQFF. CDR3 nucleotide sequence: TGTGCCAGCAGAAACAAAGGGGGACAGTCCTACAATGAGCAGTTCTTC.